The 6 T cell receptor beta chains listed next were all sequenced from one sample in a study of glioma-infiltrating T cells after dendritic cell vaccination. Time point here: after dendritic cell vaccination, including at tumor progression/relapse. Repertoires were generated with immunoSEQ multiplex PCR, while TCRdb's copy carries only in-frame clones and drops some. The sample has just under 100,000 clones; approximately 80% are singletons. This sample comprised blood, obtained after dendritic cell vaccination. These receptor sequences come from a human donor with glioblastoma.

V usage is TRBV27 and J usage is TRBJ2-1, with TRBD2 matching over 9 bases. CDR3 length: 16 amino acids. V dropped 2 bases and J dropped 4; count of bases not matched to a gene: 6. Germline lookup yields CDR1 MNHEY and CDR2 SMNVEV (reference sequence). The DNA of the CDR3 is TGTGCCAGCAGTTTAGATAGACTAGCGGCTTACAATGAGCAGTTCTTC. Translated, it gives CASSLDRLAAYNEQFF.

The chain links TRBV6-1 to TRBJ2-7, with TRBD2 matching over 10 bases. The germline V gene encodes CDR1 MNHNS and CDR2 SASEGT. CDR3 length: 14 residues. Trimming at V came to 1 base and at J to 5 bases, leaving 2 bases not matched to a gene. In DNA form, the CDR3 reads TGTGCCAGCAGTGAAGGGACTAGCGGACACGAGCAGTACTTC. Its protein is CASSEGTSGHEQYF.

This clone was observed once. The CDR3 nucleotides are TGTGCCAGCAGTCCCCCCGGCAGGGGGCTCTACGAGCAGTACTTC. Its protein is CASSPPGRGLYEQYF. The chain is built from TRBV28 and TRBJ2-7; the match to TRBD1 covers 8 bases. The CDR3 is 15 amino acids. CDR1 is MDHEN and CDR2 is SYDVKM in the germline V gene. V shed 5 bases, J shed 3 bases, and the junction held 9 bases outside the gene matches.

The V gene is TRBV5-4, the J gene TRBJ2-2, with TRBD2 identical over 8 bases. V trimming: 0 bases; J trimming: 9 bases; junction bases outside the gene matches: 4. The CDR3 extends over 14 amino acids. Germline V gene lookup returns CDR1 SGHNT and CDR2 YYREEE (reference sequence). In DNA form, the CDR3 reads TGTGCCAGCAGCTTGGGCGGGGGGAACTGGGAGCTGTTTTTT. Its protein product is CASSLGGGNWELFF.

The chain links TRBV19 to TRBJ2-5; 9 nucleotides align to TRBD1. The CDR3 has 12 residues. V shed 8 bases, J shed 2 bases, and the junction held 0 bases outside the gene matches. The V gene's germline CDR1 is LNHDA and CDR2 SQIVND (reference sequence). CDR3 nucleotides: TGTGCCAGTGGGACAGGGCAAGAGACCCAGTACTTC. This sequence encodes CASGTGQETQYF.

The chain joins TRBV28 to TRBJ1-5, with TRBD1 as a possible D gene (6 bases). The CDR3 has 17 residues. The V gene lost 0 bases and the J gene lost 0 bases, with 12 bases spanning the gap. The germline gives CDR1 MDHEN, CDR2 SYDVKM. The CDR3 nucleotides read TGTGCCAGCAGTTTATGGGGACAAGCGAATAGCAATCAGCCCCAGCATTTT. It encodes CASSLWGQANSNQPQHF.